This TCR beta chain comes out of a study of blood T cell repertoires in COVID-19. At the level of the study: Samples representing acute and convalescent COVID-19 were sourced from the United States, Italy and Spain. Sources were T cells, B-cell-depleted T cells, or PBMCs; the material itself was cDNA or gDNA.

The CDR3 sequence is 14 residues long. CDR1 and CDR2 (germline): MNHNY, SVGAGI (reference sequence). V was cut by 5 bases and J by 5 bases, with 16 bases left in between. In the authors' workflow: Nucleated cell counts were estimated from reference gene primer amplification. The assay was immunoSEQ multiplex PCR, and TCRdb's table has in-frame clones only and misses some. The D gene and trimming were derived from the DNA, and the V and J assignments and clone size from that table. The table shows roughly 14,000 clones, with 75% to 90% occurring only once. The material sequenced was peripheral blood. The clonotype was recovered from an elderly man with active or convalescent COVID-19. This rearrangement joins TRBV6-6 to TRBJ2-7, with D perhaps matching TRBD1 (6 bases). CDR3 region: CASSATGYRDEQYF. For the CDR3, the DNA is TGTGCCAGCAGTGCAACAGGGTACCGGGACGAGCAGTACTTC.